These 6 T cell receptor beta chains came from one sample sequenced in a study of blood T cell repertoires in COVID-19. TCRdb's table, derived via immunoSEQ multiplex PCR, lists solely in-frame clones and lacks some. The data show 51,000 or so clones, around 90% seen once. The sequenced material came from peripheral blood. Every receptor here comes from a man aged 80 or over with acute or convalescent COVID-19.

This clone was counted once. The chain couples TRBV6-5 to TRBJ1-2, with D maybe TRBD1 (5 bases). This CDR3 is 14 amino acids long. The V end was cut by 6 bases, the J end by 6 bases, with 17 bases between. Germline V gives CDR1 MNHEY, CDR2 SVGAGI. CDR3 sequence: CASRDRQTQDGYTF. The CDR3 bases are TGTGCCAGCAGGGACCGACAGACCCAGGATGGCTACACCTTC.

The CDR3 sequence: CASSGLRAEAFF. As DNA, the CDR3 is TGTGCCAGCAGCGGACTGAGGGCGGAAGCTTTCTTT. The rearrangement uses TRBV3-1 (or the pseudogene TRBV3-2) and TRBJ1-1; no clear D gene. Germline CDR1 LGHDT, CDR2 YNNKEL (reference sequence). Trimming pared 5 bases from V and 8 bases from J, leaving 12 bases between. The CDR3 extends over 12 amino acids.

The V and J genes are TRBV5-1 and TRBJ1-4; possibly TRBD1 for D (6 bases). The germline V and J ends were trimmed by 6 bases and 0 bases, with 18 bases remaining between them. The CDR3 runs 17 residues. Germline CDR1 is SGHRS and CDR2 is YFSETQ. The CDR3 spells CASTGGPGVATNEKLFF. The CDR3 DNA reads TGCGCCAGCACCGGGGGGCCAGGAGTCGCAACTAATGAAAAACTGTTTTTT.

The rearrangement uses TRBV7-2 and TRBJ1-1; 7 nucleotides align to TRBD1. CDR3 length equals 14 residues. The germline CDR1 and CDR2 sequences are SGHTA and FQGNSA. J gave up 1 base and V 4 bases, and 3 bases lay outside the gene matches. Here the CDR3 DNA reads TGTGCCAGCAGCTGGGGGACAGCGAACACTGAAGCTTTCTTT. This gives the protein CASSWGTANTEAFF.

The chain has TRBV9 and TRBJ1-3; weak D call: TRBD1 (5 bases). CDR3 length equals 16 residues. The germline gives CDR1 SGDLS, CDR2 YYNGEE. Trimming took off 1 base at V and 3 bases at J, with 14 bases between the two ends. The CDR3 coding sequence is TGTGCCAGCAGCGTATTCACCGGGGGGATTGGAAACACCATATATTTT. It translates to CASSVFTGGIGNTIYF.

This rearrangement joins TRBV10-3 to TRBJ2-7; D is ambiguous. Germline values: CDR1 ENHRY, CDR2 SYGVKD. Between the trimmed V and J ends, which lost 3 bases and 4 bases, there was a span of 10 bases. The CDR3 loop spans 13 amino acids. The CDR3 here is CAISDLGVYEQYF. CDR3 bases: TGTGCCATCAGTGACCTAGGAGTTTACGAGCAGTACTTC.